This T cell receptor beta chain originates from a study of cytomegalovirus exposure and HLA in healthy donors. Looking at the study overall: Out of about 410 genotyped donors, approximately 84% belonged to the Caucasian-associated ancestry cluster.

The study's findings and limits: When a later analysis was performed, an Asian-associated ancestry cluster reportedly had fewer N-insertions than the 666-donor mean.

This CDR3 is 11 amino acids long. V lost 4 bases to trimming and J lost 5 bases, with 8 bases between them. Germline values: CDR1 SQVTM, CDR2 ANQGSEA. The PCR used 60 Vbeta and 13 Jbeta primers. This table comes from immunoSEQ multiplex PCR, and its TCRdb copy is limited to in-frame clones, with some not included. This sample has around 150,000 clones; just under 80% occur once, and the top ten carry 4% to 5.5%. The sample holds one count of this clone. Antigen specificity is unknown. V gene TRBV29-1 combines with J gene TRBJ2-5; a weak D match, TRBD2 (5 bases). The material sequenced was PBMCs. This receptor was obtained from a man aged 25 to 45 in good health. CDR3 coding DNA: TGCAGCGTTGTACCGGGGGAGACCCAGTACTTC. As protein: CSVVPGETQYF.